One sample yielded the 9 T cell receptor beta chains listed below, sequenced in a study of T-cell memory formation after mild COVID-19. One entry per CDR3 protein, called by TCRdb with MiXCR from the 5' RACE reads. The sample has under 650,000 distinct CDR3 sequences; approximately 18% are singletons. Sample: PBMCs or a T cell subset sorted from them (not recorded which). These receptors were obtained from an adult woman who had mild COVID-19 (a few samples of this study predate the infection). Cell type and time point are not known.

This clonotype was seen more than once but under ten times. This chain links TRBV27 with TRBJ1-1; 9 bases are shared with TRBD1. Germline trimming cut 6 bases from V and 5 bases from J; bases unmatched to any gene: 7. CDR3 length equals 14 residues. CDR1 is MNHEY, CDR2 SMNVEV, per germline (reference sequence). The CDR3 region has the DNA TGTGCCAGCAGCCGGGGACAGGGCTGGACTGAAGCTTTCTTT. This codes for CASSRGQGWTEAFF.

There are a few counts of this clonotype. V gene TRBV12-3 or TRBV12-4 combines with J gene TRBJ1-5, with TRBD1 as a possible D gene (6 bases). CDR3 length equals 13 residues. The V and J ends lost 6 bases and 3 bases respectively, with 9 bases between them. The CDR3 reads CASRWTDNQPQHF. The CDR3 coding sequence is TGTGCCAGCAGATGGACAGACAATCAGCCCCAGCATTTT.

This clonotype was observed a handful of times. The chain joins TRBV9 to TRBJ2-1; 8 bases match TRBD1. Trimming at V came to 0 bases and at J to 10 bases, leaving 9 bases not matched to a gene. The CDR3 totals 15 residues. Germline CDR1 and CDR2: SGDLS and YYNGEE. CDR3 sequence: CASSVAGQGLGEQFF. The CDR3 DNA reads TGTGCCAGCAGCGTAGCTGGACAGGGTCTGGGGGAGCAGTTCTTC.

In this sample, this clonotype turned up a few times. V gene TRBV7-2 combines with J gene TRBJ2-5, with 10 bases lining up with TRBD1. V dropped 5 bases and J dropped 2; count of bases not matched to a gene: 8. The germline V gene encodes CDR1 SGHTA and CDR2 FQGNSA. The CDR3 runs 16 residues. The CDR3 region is CASSTQGGQGQETQYF. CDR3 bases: TGTGCCAGCAGCACCCAGGGGGGACAGGGGCAAGAGACCCAGTACTTC. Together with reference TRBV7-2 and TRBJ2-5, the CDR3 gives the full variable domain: GAGVSQSPSNKVTEKGKDVELRCDPISGHTALYWYRQSLGQGLEFLIYFQGNSAPDKSGLPSDRFSAERTGGSVSTLTIQRTQQEDSAVYLCASSTQGGQGQETQYFGPGTRLLVL.

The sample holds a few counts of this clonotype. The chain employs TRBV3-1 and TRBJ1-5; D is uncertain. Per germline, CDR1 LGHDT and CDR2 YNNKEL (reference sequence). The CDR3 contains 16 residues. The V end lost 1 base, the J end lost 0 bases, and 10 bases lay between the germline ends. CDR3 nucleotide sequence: TGTGCCAGCAGCCAAGGGAGGATAATTAGCAATCAGCCCCAGCATTTT. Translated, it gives CASSQGRIISNQPQHF.

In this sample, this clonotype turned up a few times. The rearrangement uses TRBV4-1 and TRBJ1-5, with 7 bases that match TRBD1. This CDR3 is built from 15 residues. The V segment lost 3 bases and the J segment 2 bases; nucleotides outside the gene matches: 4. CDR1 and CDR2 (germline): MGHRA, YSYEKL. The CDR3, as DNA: TGCGCCAGCAGCCACCCAGGGGGGCGCAATCAGCCCCAGCATTTT. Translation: CASSHPGGRNQPQHF.

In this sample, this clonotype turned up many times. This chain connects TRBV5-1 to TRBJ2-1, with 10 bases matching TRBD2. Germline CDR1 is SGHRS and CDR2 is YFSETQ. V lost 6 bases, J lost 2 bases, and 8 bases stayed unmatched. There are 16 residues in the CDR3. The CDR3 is CASIAVSGRAYNEQFF. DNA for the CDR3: TGCGCCAGCATCGCCGTGAGCGGGAGGGCCTACAATGAGCAGTTCTTC. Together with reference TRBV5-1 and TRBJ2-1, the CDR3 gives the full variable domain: KAGVTQTPRYLIKTRGQQVTLSCSPISGHRSVSWYQQTPGQGLQFLFEYFSETQRNKGNFPGRFSGRQFSNSRSEMNVSTLELGDSALYLCASIAVSGRAYNEQFFGPGTRLTVL.

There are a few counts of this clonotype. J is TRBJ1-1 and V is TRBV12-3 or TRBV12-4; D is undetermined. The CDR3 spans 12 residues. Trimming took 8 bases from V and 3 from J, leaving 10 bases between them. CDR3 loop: CASGPRDTEAFF. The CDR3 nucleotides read TGTGCCAGCGGCCCGAGGGACACTGAAGCTTTCTTT.

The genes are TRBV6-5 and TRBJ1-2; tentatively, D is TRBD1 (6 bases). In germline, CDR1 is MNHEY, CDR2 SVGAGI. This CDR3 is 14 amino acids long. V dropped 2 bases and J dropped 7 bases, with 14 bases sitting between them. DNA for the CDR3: TGTGCCAGCAGTTACGGGGGGCAGGGTATTGGCTACACCTTC. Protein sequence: CASSYGGQGIGYTF.